This T cell receptor beta chain emerged from a study of technical replicates of blood from a few donors. Trimming at V came to 6 bases and at J to 4 bases, leaving 6 bases not matched to a gene. The V gene's germline CDR1 is KGHSH and CDR2 LQKENI. CDR3 size: 14 residues. Assay used: immunoSEQ multiplex PCR; TCRdb lists only in-frame clones, some missing. The sample yields some 77,000 clones, about 91% seen once. The TCR sequence derives from a human donor in good health. The V gene is TRBV18, the J gene TRBJ2-1; 7 nucleotides match TRBD1. The sequenced sample was T cells isolated from PBMCs. This chain's CDR3 is CASSRGTEYNEQFF. CDR3 coding DNA: TGTGCCAGCTCCCGTGGGACAGAATACAATGAGCAGTTCTTC.